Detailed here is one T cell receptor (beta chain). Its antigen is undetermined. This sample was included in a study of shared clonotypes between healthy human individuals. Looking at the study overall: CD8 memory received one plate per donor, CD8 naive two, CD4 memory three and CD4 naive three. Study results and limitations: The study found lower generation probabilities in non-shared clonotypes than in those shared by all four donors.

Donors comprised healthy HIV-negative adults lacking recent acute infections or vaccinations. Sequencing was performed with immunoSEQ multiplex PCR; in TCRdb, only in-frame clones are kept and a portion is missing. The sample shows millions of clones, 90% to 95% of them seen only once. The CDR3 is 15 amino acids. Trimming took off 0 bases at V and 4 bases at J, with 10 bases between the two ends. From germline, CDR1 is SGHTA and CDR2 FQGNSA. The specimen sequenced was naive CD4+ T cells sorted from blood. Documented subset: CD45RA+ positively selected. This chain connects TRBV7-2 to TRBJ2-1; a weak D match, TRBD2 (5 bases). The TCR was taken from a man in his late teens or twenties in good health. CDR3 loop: CASSLARGPYNEQFF. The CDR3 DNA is TGTGCCAGCAGCTTAGCCCGCGGGCCTTACAATGAGCAGTTCTTC.